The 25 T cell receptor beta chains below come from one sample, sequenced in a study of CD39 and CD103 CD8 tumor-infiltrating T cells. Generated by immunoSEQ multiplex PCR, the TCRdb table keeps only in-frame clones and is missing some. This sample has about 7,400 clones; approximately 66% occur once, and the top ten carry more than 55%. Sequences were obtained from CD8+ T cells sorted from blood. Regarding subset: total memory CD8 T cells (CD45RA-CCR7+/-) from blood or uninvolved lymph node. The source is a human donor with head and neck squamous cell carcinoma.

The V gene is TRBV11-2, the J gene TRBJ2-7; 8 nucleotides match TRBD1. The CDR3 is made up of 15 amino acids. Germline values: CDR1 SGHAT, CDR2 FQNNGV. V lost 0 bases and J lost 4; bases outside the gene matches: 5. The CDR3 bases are TGTGCCAGCAGCTTAGACCCAGGGGGCTATTACGAGCAGTACTTC. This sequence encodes CASSLDPGGYYEQYF.

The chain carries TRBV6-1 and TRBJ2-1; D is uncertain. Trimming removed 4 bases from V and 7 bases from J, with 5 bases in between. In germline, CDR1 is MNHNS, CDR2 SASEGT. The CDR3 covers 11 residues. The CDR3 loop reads CASSGGNEQFF. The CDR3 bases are TGTGCCAGCAGTGGTGGGAATGAGCAGTTCTTC.

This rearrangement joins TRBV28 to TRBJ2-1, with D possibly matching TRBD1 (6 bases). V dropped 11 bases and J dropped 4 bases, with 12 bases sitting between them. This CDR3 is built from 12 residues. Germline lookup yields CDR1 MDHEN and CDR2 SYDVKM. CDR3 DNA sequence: TGTGCCGCCTTCACAGGGTACAATGAGCAGTTCTTC. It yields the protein CAAFTGYNEQFF.

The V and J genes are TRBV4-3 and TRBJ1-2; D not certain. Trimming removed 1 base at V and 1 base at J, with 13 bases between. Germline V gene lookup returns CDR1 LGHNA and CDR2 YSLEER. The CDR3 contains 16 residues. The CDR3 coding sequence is TGCGCCAGCAGCCAAGGAGCGGCAGGTTATAACTATGGCTACACCTTC. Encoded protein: CASSQGAAGYNYGYTF.

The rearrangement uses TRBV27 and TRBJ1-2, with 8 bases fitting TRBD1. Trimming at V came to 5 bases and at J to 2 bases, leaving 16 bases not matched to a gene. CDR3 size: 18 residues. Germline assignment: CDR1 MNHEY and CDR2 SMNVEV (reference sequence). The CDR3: CASSPGGQGLGLNYGYTF. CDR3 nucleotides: TGTGCCAGCAGTCCAGGCGGACAGGGACTCGGATTAAACTATGGCTACACCTTC.

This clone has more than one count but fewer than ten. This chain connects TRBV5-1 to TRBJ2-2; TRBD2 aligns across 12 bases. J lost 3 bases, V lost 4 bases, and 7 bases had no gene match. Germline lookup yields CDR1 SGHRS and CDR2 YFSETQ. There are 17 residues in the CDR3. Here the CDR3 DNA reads TGCGCCAGCAGCGCCCGACTAGCGGGAGAGCACACCGGGGAGCTGTTTTTT. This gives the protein CASSARLAGEHTGELFF.

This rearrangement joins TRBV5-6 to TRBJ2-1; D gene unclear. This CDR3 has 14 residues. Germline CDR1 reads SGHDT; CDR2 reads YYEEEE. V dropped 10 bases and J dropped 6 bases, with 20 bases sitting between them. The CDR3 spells CAGERTGSPNEQFF. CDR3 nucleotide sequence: TGTGCCGGCGAGCGAACGGGTTCCCCCAATGAGCAGTTCTTC.

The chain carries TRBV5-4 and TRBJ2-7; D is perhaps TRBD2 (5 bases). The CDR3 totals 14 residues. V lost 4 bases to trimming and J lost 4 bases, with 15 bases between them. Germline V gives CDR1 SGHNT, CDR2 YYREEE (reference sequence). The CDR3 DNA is TGTGCCAGCAGCATAAACCGGGGAGATTACGAGCAGTACTTC. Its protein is CASSINRGDYEQYF. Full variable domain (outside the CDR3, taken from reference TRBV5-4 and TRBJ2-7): ETGVTQSPTHLIKTRGQQVTLRCSSQSGHNTVSWYQQALGQGPQFIFQYYREEENGRGNFPPRFSGLQFPNYSSELNVNALELDDSALYLCASSINRGDYEQYFGPGTRLTVT.

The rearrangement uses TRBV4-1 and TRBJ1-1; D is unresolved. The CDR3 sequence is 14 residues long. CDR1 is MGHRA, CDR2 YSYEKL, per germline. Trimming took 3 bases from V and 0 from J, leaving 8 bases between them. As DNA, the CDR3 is TGCGCCAGCAGCCATTCCGGTTTGAACACTGAAGCTTTCTTT. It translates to CASSHSGLNTEAFF.

This CDR3 is CASSFPGTGVFGEKLFF. CDR3 DNA sequence: TGTGCCAGCAGTTTCCCGGGGACAGGGGTCTTCGGTGAAAAACTGTTTTTT. V usage is TRBV28 and J usage is TRBJ1-4, with 10 bases lining up with TRBD1. CDR3 length: 17 residues. Germline lookup yields CDR1 MDHEN and CDR2 SYDVKM. J lost 7 bases, V lost 3 bases, and 11 bases had no gene match. Together with reference TRBV28 and TRBJ1-4, the CDR3 gives the full variable domain: DVKVTQSSRYLVKRTGEKVFLECVQDMDHENMFWYRQDPGLGLRLIYFSYDVKMKEKGDIPEGYSVSREKKERFSLILESASTNQTSMYLCASSFPGTGVFGEKLFFGSGTQLSVL.

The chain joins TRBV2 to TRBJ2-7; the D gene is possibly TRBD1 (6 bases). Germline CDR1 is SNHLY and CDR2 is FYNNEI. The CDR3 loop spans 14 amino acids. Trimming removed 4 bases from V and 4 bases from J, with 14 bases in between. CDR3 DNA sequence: TGTGCCAGCAGTGCCACGACAGGTAGTTACGAGCAGTACTTC. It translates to CASSATTGSYEQYF.

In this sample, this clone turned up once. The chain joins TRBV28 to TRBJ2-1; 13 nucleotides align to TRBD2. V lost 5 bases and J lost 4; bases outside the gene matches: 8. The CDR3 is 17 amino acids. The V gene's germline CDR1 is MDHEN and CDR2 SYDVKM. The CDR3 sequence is CASSKRGLAGPYNEQFF. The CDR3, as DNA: TGTGCCAGCAGTAAGAGGGGACTAGCGGGGCCGTACAATGAGCAGTTCTTC.

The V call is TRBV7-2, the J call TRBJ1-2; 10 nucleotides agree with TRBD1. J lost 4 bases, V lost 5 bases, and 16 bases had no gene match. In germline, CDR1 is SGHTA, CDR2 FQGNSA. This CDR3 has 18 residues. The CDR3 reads CASSPQKFGTGVFYGYTF. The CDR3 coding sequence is TGTGCCAGCAGCCCACAAAAATTTGGGACAGGGGTATTCTATGGCTACACCTTC.

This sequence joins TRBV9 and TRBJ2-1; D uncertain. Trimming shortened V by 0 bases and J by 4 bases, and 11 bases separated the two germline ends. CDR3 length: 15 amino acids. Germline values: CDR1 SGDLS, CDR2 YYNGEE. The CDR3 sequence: CASSVEPQPYNEQFF. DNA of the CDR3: TGTGCCAGCAGCGTAGAGCCTCAACCGTACAATGAGCAGTTCTTC.

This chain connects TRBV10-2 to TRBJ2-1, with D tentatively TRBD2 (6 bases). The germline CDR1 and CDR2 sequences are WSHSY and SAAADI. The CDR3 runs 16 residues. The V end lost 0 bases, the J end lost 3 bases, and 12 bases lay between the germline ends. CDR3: CASSESAGSLYNEQFF. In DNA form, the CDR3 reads TGCGCCAGCAGTGAGTCTGCCGGGAGCCTCTACAATGAGCAGTTCTTC.

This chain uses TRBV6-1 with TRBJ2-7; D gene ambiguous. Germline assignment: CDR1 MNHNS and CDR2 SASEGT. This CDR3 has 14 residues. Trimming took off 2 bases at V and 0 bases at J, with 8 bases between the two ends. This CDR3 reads CASSELGNSYEQYF. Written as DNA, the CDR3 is TGTGCCAGCAGTGAATTGGGCAACTCCTACGAGCAGTACTTC.

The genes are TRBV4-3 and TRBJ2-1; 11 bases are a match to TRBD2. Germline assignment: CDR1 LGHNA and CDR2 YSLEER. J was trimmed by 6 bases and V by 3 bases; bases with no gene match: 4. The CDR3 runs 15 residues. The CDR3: CASSHYSGGANEQFF. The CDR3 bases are TGCGCCAGCAGCCATTATAGCGGGGGGGCCAATGAGCAGTTCTTC.

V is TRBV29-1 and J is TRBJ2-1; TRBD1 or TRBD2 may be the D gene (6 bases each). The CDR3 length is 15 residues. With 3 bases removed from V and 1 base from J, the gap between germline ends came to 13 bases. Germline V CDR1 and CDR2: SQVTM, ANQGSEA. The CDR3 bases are TGCAGCGTTGATAAGGGGGGCGCGTCCTACAATGAGCAGTTCTTC. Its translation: CSVDKGGASYNEQFF.

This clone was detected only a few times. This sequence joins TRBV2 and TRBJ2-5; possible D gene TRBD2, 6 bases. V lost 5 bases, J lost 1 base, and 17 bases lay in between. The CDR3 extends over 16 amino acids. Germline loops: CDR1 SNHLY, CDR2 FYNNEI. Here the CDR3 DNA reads TGTGCCAGCAGTATCCGGGACTCTCAACTCCAAGAGACCCAGTACTTC. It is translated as CASSIRDSQLQETQYF.

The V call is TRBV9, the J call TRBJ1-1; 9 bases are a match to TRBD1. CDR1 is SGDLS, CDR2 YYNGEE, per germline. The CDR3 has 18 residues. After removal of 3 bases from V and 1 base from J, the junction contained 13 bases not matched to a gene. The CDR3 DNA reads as TGTGCCAGCAGCGATCATAAGGGACAGGGTTACGGGAACACTGAAGCTTTCTTT. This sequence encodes CASSDHKGQGYGNTEAFF.

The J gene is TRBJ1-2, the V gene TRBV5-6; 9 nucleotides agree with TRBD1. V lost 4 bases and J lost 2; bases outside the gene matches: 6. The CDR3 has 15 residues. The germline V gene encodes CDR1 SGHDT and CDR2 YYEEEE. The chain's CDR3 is CASSQNDRGNYGYTF. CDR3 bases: TGTGCCAGCAGCCAAAACGACAGGGGGAACTATGGCTACACCTTC.

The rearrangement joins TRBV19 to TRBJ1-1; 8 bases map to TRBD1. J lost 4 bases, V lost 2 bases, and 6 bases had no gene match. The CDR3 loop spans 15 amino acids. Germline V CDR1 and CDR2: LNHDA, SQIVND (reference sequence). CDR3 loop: CASSIQGAVTTEAFF. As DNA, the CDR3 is TGTGCCAGTAGTATACAGGGGGCCGTTACCACTGAAGCTTTCTTT.

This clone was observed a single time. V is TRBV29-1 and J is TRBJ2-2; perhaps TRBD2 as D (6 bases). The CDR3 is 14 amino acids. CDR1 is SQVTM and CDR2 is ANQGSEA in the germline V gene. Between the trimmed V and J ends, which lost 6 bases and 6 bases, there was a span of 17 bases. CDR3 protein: CSVGLPEYAGELFF. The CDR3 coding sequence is TGCAGCGTGGGACTTCCCGAGTACGCCGGGGAGCTGTTTTTT.

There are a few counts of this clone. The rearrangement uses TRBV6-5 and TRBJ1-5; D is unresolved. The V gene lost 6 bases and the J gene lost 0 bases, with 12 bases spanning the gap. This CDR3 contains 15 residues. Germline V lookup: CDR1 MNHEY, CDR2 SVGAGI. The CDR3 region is CASSSGVLSNQPQHF. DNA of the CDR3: TGTGCCAGCAGCTCTGGAGTCCTTAGCAATCAGCCCCAGCATTTT.

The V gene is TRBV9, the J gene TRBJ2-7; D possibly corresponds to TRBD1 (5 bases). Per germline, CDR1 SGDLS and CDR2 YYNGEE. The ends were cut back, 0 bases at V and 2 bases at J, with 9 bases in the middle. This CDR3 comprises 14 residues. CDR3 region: CASSVEAGTYEQYF. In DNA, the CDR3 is TGTGCCAGCAGCGTAGAGGCAGGGACCTACGAGCAGTACTTC. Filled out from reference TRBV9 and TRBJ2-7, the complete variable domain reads DSGVTQTPKHLITATGQRVTLRCSPRSGDLSVYWYQQSLDQGLQFLIQYYNGEERAKGNILERFSAQQFPDLHSELNLSSLELGDSALYFCASSVEAGTYEQYFGPGTRLTVT.